This TCR beta chain was identified in a study of shared clonotypes between healthy human individuals (dated by TCRdb to about 2020). With regard to the full study: A couple of women and a few men aged 18 to 49 years were included in the cohort. Per donor, leukapheresis produced somewhere between about 0.8 and 9 billion PBMCs. Per donor, three plates each were used for CD4 naive and CD4 memory, two for CD8 naive, and one for CD8 memory. To increase sequencing depth and limit assay-specific biases, different laboratories used diverse techniques to prepare libraries and sequence TCR repertoires. To estimate repertoire size and how much clonotype sharing occurs between individuals, the study deeply sequenced the blood TCR repertoires of about five healthy adults.

In regard to this clone: Its antigen is currently not known. Nothing much larger sits one base from this clone, and base qualities are not available.

Points the paper makes about the study in general: Pairwise subsampling led to the expectation that sequencing depth would affect the degree of clonotype sharing among donors. Naive subsets generally had larger estimated clonotype richness than memory subsets did. Clonotypes shared by all four sorted-subset donors showed higher generation probabilities than non-shared clonotypes. The small number of donors limited the genetic and exposure-history diversity represented. Across a few donors, roughly 5.4% of naive CD4, roughly 3.3% of naive CD8, approximately 2.5% of memory CD4, and approximately 0.4% of memory CD8 clonotypes were shared. Rarefaction of sorted-subset datasets indicated incomplete sequencing despite the large sequencing depth. Sampling was limited to blood, and TCR repertoires in tissue likely differ from TCR repertoires in blood.

According to the germline V gene (reference sequence), CDR1 reads MNHEY and CDR2 reads SMNVEV. Here V drops 4 bases and J drops 4 bases, and the junction holds 5 bases not matched to any gene. Spanning cysteine to phenylalanine, the CDR3 consists of 16 amino acids. This entry keeps only the CDR3 DNA: 48 bases, framed from base 1. For the CD8 naive samples, CD45RO-negative cells were positively selected for CCR7, yielding a CD45RA+CCR7+ population from which TemRA cells were excluded. Donors were healthy HIV-negative adults with no recently reported acute infections or vaccinations. Only Caucasian adults living in Nashville, Tennessee, USA were represented among the donors. After blood collection by leukapheresis, PBMCs were isolated using Ficoll-Histopaque density gradient centrifugation and then cryopreserved in the vapor phase of liquid nitrogen. Analytical flow cytometry was used to check the purity and quantity of each magnetically sorted T cell population. Genomic DNA was isolated from each sorted fraction and quantified by UV absorbance on a Nanodrop 2000c.

TCR CDR3 regions were amplified from genomic DNA by multiplex PCR using the deep immunoSEQ assay. Genomic DNA extracted from each cell subset was distributed evenly over all wells of several immunoSEQ 96-well plates, and each plate served as one replicate. For sorted subsets, approximately 200 ng of genomic DNA, equivalent to 25,000 to 35,000 T cell genomes, went into each replicate PCR. The purified libraries were quantified using a Qubit 3.0 fluorometer, sized with a Bioanalyzer 2100, and then quantified again using the KAPA Library Quantification kit. Each immunoSEQ 96-well plate was sequenced on its own single-read 150-cycle Illumina NextSeq 550 flow cell. In the original analysis: Because the immunoSEQ output held only junctional sequences and lacked quality scores, the filtering could not match the filtering applied to full-length reads. To assign V/J genes and CDR3, sequences were annotated using PyIR, a Python wrapper for IgBLAST v1.9, with IMGT germline references. Reads were removed for weak V/J assignments (E-value above 1e-6), missing CDR3, stop codons, out-of-frame junctions, or ambiguous translated residues. A V3J clonotype was defined by an identical inferred V gene, J gene, and CDR3 amino acid sequence. Percentage overlap between repertoires was calculated by dividing the number of shared unique clonotypes by the size of the smaller repertoire. Repertoire richness was assessed with RTK rarefaction, the Chao1 estimator, and Recon v2.1 estimates of unobserved clonotypes. Generation probabilities for all TCRbeta clonotypes obtained by the gDNA method from several donors were computed using OLGA. The table comes from immuneACCESS by way of TCRdb, which keeps in-frame sequences with V and J called. Part of the clones is missing from these tables; in studies checked, under half for an unresolved V gene and the rest for unknown reasons. V and J calls and clone size are as listed in that table; D and trimming were resolved from the DNA. The sample data list 660,000 or so clones, and approximately 96% of these were observed just once. 0.11% of the sample rests with the top ten.

The receptor chain draws on TRBV27 and TRBJ2-1, with 12 bases matching TRBD2. The receptor was derived from a woman in her twenties or thirties in good health. Sequencing was performed on naive CD8+ T cells sorted from blood. The cell subset or site label on this specimen signifies: CD45RA+CCR7+. At the DNA level, the sequence is TGTGCCAGCAGTTCTAGCGGGGGGGGTTTGTACAATGAGCAGTTCTTC. Translated, it gives CASSSSGGGLYNEQFF.